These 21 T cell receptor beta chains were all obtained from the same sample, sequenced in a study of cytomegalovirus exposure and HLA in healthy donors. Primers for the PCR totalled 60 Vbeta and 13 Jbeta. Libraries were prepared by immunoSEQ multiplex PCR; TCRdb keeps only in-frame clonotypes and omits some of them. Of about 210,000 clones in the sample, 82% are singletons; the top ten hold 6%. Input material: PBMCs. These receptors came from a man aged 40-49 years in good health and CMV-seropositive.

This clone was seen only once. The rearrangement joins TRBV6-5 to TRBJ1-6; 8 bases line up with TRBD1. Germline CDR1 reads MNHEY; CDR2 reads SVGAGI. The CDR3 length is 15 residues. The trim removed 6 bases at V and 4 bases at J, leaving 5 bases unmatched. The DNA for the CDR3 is TGTGCCAGCAGCAAGACAGGGGATTATAATTCACCCCTCCACTTT. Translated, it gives CASSKTGDYNSPLHF.

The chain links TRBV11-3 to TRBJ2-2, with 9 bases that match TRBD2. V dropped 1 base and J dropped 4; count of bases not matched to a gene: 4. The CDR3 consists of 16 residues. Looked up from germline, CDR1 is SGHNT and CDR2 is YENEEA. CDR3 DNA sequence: TGTGCCAGCAGCTTAGTCCCTAGCGGGGCCACCGGGGAGCTGTTTTTT. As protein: CASSLVPSGATGELFF.

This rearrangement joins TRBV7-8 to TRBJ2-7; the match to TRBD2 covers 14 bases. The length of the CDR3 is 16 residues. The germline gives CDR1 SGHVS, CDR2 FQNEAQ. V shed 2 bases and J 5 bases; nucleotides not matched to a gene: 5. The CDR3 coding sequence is TGTGCCAGCAGCTTATCCAGACTAGCGGGAGGGAACGAGCAGTACTTC. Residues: CASSLSRLAGGNEQYF.

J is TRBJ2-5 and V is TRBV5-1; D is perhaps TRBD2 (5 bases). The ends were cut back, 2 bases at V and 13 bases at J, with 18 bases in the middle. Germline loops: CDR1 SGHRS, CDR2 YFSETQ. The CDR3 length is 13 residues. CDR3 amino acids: CASSFDGLGSRYF. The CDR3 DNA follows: TGCGCCAGCAGCTTCGACGGCCTTGGGAGTAGGTACTTC.

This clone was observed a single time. The CDR3 coding sequence is TGTGCCAGCAGTCTCCGACAGGGGCAGTCAGATACGCAGTATTTT. Protein product: CASSLRQGQSDTQYF. The chain employs TRBV13 and TRBJ2-3; 8 bases match TRBD1. The CDR3 spans 15 residues. The germline CDR1 and CDR2 sequences are PRHDT and FYEKMQ (reference sequence). Trimming at V came to 6 bases and at J to 4 bases, leaving 9 bases not matched to a gene.

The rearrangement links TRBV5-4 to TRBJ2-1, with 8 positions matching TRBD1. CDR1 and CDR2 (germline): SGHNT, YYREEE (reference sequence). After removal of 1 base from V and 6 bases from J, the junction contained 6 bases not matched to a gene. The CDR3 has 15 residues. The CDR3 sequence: CASSLKVTGGNEQFF. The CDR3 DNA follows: TGTGCCAGCAGCTTGAAGGTAACAGGGGGCAATGAGCAGTTCTTC.

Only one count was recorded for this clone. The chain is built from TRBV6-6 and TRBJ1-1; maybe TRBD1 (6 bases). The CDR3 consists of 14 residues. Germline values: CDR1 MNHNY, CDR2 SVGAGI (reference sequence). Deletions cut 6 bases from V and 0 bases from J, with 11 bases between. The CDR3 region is CASSPRGMNTEAFF. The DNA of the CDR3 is TGTGCCAGCAGCCCCAGGGGCATGAACACTGAAGCTTTCTTT.

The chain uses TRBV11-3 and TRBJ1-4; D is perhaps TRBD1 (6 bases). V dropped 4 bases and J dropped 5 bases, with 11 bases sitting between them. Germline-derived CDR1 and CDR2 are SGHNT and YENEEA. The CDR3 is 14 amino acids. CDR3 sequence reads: CASSSYRENEKLFF. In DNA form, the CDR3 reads TGTGCCAGCAGCTCCTACAGGGAAAATGAAAAACTGTTTTTT.

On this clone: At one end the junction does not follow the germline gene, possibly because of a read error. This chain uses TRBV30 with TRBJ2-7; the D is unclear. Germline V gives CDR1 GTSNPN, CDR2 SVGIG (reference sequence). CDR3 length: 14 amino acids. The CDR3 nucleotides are TGTGCCCGGAGTGACATGTGGAGAGTCAACGAGCAGTACTTC. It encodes CARSDMWRVNEQYF.

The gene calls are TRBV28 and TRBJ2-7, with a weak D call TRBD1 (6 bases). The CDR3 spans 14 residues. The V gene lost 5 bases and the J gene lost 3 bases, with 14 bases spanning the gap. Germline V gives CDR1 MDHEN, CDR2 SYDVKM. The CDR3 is CASSLQGSHYEQYF. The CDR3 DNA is TGTGCCAGCAGTCTACAGGGTTCTCACTACGAGCAGTACTTC. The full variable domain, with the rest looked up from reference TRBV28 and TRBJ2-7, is DVKVTQSSRYLVKRTGEKVFLECVQDMDHENMFWYRQDPGLGLRLIYFSYDVKMKEKGDIPEGYSVSREKKERFSLILESASTNQTSMYLCASSLQGSHYEQYFGPGTRLTVT.

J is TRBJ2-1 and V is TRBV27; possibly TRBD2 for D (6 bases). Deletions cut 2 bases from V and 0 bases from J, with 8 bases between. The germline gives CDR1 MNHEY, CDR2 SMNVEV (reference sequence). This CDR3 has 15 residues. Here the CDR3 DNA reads TGTGCCAGCAGTTTACGGGAGAGCTCCTACAATGAGCAGTTCTTC. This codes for CASSLRESSYNEQFF.

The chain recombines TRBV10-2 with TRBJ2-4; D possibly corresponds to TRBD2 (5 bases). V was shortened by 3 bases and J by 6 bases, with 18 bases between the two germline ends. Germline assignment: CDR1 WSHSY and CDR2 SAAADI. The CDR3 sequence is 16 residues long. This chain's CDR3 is CASSDGGELARNIQYF. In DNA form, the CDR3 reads TGCGCCAGCAGTGATGGAGGTGAACTCGCCCGAAACATTCAGTACTTC.

CDR3 residues: CASGADSSGNTIYF. CDR3 in DNA: TGTGCCAGCGGAGCGGACAGCTCTGGAAACACCATATATTTT. V and J are TRBV6-5 and TRBJ1-3, with D perhaps matching TRBD1 (6 bases). Trimming removed 8 bases at V and 0 bases at J, with 11 bases between. This CDR3 has 14 amino acids. CDR1 and CDR2 from the germline V gene are MNHEY and SVGAGI.

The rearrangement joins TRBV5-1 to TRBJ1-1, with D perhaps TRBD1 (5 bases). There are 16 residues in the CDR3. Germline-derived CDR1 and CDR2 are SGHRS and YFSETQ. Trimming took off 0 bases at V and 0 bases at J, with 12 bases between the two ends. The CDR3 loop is CASSLGQTLMNTEAFF. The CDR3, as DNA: TGCGCCAGCAGCTTGGGACAGACACTAATGAACACTGAAGCTTTCTTT.

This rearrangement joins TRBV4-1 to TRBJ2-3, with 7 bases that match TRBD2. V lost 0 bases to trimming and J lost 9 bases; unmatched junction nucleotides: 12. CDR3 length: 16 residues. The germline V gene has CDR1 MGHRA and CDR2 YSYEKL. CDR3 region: CASSQDWQRDIGTQYF. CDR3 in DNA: TGCGCCAGCAGCCAAGATTGGCAGCGGGATATTGGGACGCAGTATTTT.

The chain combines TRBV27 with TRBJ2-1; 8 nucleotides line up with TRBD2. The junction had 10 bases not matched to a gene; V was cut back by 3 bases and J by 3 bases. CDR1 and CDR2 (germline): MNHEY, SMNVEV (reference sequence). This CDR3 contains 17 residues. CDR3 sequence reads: CASSFSSLAALYNEQFF. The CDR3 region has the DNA TGTGCCAGCAGTTTTTCGTCACTAGCGGCCCTCTACAATGAGCAGTTCTTC.

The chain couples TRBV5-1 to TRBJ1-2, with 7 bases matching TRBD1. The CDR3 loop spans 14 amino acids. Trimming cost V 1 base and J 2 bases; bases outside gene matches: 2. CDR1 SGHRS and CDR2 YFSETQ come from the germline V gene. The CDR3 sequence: CASSLTGDNYGYTF. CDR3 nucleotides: TGCGCCAGCAGCTTGACAGGGGACAACTATGGCTACACCTTC.

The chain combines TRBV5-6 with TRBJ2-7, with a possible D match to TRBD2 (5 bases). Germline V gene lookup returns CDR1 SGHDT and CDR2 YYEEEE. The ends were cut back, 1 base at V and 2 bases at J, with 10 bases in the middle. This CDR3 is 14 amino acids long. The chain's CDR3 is CASSLRAVPYEQYF. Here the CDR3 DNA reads TGTGCCAGCAGCTTGCGAGCGGTCCCCTACGAGCAGTACTTC.

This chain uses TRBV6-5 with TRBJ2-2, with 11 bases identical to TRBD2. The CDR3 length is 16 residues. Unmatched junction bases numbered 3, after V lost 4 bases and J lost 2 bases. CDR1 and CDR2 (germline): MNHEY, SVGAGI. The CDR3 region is CASSWGTSGNTGELFF. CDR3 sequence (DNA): TGTGCCAGCAGTTGGGGGACTAGCGGAAACACCGGGGAGCTGTTTTTT.

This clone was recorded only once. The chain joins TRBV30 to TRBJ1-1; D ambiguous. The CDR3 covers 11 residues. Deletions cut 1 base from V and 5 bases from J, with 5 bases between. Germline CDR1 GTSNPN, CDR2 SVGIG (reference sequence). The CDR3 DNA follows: TGTGCCTGGAGTGGGAGGACTGAAGCTTTCTTT. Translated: CAWSGRTEAFF.

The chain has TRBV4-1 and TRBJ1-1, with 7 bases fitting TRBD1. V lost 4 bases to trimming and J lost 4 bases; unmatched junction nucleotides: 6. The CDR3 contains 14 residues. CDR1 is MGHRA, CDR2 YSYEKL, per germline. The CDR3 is CASSLGGAGTEAFF. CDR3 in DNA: TGCGCCAGCAGCCTAGGGGGCGCAGGCACTGAAGCTTTCTTT.